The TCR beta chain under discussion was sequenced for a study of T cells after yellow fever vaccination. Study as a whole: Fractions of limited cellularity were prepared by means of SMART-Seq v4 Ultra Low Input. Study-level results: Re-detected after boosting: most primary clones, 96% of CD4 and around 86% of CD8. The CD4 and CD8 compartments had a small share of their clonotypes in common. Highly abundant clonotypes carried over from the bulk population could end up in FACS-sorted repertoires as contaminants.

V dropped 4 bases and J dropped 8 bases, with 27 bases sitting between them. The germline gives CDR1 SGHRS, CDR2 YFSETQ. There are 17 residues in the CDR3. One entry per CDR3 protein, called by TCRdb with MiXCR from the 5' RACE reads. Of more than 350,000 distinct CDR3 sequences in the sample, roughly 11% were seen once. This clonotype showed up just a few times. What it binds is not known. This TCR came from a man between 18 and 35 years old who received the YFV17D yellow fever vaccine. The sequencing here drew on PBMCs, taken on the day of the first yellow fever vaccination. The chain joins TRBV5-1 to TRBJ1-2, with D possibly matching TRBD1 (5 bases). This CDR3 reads CASSVLWLRGDEKGYTF. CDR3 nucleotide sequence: TGCGCCAGCAGCGTGCTGTGGTTAAGGGGAGACGAGAAAGGCTACACCTTC. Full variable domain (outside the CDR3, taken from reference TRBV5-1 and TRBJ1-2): KAGVTQTPRYLIKTRGQQVTLSCSPISGHRSVSWYQQTPGQGLQFLFEYFSETQRNKGNFPGRFSGRQFSNSRSEMNVSTLELGDSALYLCASSVLWLRGDEKGYTFGSGTRLTVV.